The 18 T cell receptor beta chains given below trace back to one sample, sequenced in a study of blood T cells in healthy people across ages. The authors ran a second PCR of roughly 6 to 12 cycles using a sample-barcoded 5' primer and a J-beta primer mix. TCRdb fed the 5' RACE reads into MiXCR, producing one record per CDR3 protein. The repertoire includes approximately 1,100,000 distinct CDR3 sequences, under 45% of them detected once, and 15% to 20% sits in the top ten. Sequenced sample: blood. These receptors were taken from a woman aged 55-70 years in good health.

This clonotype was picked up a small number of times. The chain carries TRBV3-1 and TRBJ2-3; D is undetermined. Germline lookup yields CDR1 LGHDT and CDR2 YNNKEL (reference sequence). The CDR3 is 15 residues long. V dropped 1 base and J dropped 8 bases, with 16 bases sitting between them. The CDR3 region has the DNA TGTGCCAGCAGCCAAGTAAGGACCTCCGGTGGTACGCAGTATTTT. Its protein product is CASSQVRTSGGTQYF.

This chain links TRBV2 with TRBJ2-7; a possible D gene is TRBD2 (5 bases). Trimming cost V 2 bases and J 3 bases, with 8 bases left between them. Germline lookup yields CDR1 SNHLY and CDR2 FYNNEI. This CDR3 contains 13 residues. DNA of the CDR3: TGTGCCAGCAGTGAAAGGGAGTTCTACGAGCAGTACTTC. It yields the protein CASSEREFYEQYF.

Written as DNA, the CDR3 is TGTGCCAGCAGCCTGACTAGCGGGAGGGTAAGCGAGCAGTACTTC. It translates to CASSLTSGRVSEQYF. The chain employs TRBV11-3 and TRBJ2-5, with 14 bases that match TRBD2. The end of the DNA fits TRBJ2-7 better, so the J call may be wrong. CDR3 length: 15 amino acids. CDR1 is SGHNT and CDR2 is YENEEA in the germline V gene.

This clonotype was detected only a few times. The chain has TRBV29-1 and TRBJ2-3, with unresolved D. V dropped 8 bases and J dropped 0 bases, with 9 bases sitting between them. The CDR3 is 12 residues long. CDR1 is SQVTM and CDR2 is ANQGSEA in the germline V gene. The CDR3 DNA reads TGCAGCTTCCAGCCCAGCACAGATACGCAGTATTTT. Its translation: CSFQPSTDTQYF.

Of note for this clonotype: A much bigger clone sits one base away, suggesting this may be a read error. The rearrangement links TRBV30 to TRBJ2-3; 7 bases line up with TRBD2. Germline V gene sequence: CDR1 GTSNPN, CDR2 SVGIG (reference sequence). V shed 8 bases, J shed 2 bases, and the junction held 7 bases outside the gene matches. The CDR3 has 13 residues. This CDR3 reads CAPAGTSTDTQYF. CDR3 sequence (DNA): TGTGCCCCAGCGGGAACCTCCACAGATACGCAGTATTTT.

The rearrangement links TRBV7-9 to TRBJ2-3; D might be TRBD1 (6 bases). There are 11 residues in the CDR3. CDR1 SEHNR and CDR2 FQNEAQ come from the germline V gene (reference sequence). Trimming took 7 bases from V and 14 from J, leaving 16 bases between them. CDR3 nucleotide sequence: TGTGCCAGCACACTAGGGGACAAACCGTATTTT. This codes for CASTLGDKPYF.

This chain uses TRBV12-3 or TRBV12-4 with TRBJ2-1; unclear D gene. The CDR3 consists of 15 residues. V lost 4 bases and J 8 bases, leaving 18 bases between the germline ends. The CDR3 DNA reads TGTGCCAGCAGTTCCTCGCTAGGTGCTAGGGATGAGCAGTTCTTC. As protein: CASSSSLGARDEQFF.

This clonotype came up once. The CDR3 is CSAGNEQFF. CDR3 nucleotide sequence: TGCAGTGCTGGTAATGAGCAGTTCTTC. The chain recombines TRBV20-1 with TRBJ2-1; D not resolved. The CDR3 is 9 residues long. Germline values: CDR1 DFQATT, CDR2 SNEGSKA (reference sequence). Between the trimmed V and J ends, which lost 5 bases and 7 bases, there was a span of 3 bases.

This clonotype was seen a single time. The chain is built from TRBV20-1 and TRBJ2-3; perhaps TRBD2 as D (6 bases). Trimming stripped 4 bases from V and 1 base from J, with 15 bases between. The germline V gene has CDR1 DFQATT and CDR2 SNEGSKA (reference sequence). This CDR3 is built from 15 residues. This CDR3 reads CSAKRPGARTDTQYF. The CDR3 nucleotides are TGCAGTGCTAAAAGACCGGGAGCTCGCACAGATACGCAGTATTTT.

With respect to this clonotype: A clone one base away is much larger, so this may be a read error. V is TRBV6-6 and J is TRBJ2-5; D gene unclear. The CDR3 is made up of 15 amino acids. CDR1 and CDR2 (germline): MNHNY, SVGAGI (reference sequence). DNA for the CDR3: TGTGCCAGCAGTCACTCGTTCAAGTCCCAAGAGACCCAGTACTTC. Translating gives CASSHSFKSQETQYF.

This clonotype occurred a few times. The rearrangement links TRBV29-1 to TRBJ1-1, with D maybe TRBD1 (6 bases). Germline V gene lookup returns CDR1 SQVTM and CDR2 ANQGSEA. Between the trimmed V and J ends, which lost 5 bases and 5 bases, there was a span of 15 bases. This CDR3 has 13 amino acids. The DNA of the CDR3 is TGCAGCGTTTTGGGGGGGCAGGTAACTGAAGCTTTCTTT. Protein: CSVLGGQVTEAFF.

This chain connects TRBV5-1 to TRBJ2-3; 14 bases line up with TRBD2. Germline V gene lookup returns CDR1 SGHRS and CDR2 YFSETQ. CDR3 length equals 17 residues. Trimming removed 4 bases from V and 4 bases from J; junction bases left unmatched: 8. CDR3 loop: CASSARTSGRRADTQYF. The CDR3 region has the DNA TGCGCCAGCAGCGCCCGGACTAGCGGGAGGAGGGCAGATACGCAGTATTTT.

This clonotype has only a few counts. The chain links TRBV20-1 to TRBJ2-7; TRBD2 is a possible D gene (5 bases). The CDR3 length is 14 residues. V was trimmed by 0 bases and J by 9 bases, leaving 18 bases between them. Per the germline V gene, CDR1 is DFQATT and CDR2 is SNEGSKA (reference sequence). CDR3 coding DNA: TGCAGTGCTAGAGATTTGGGAGCGTCACCGGGGCAGTACTTC. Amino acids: CSARDLGASPGQYF.

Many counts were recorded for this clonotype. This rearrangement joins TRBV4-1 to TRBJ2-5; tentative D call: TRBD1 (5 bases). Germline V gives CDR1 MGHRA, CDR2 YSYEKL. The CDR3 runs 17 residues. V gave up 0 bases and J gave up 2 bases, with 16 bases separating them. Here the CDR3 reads CASSQDPTGALQETQYF. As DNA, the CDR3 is TGCGCCAGCAGCCAAGATCCCACAGGCGCCTTACAAGAGACCCAGTACTTC.

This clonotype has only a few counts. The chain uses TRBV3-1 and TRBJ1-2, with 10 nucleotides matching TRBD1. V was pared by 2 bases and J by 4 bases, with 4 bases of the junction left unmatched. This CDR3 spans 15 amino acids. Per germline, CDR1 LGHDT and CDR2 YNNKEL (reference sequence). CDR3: CASSQFRDRGYGYTF. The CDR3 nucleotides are TGTGCCAGCAGCCAATTTCGGGACAGGGGCTATGGCTACACCTTC.

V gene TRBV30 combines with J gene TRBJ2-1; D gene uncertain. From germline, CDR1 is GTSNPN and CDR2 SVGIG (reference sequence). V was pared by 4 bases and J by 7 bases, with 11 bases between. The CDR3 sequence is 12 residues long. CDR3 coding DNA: TGTGCCTGGAACGTTGGGGAAAATGAGCAGTTCTTC. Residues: CAWNVGENEQFF.

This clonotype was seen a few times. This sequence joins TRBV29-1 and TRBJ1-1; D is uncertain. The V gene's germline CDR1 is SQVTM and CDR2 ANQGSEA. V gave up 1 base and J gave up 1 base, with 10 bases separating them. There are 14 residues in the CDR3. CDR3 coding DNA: TGCAGCGTTGAAGTATCCAGGAGGAACACTGAAGCTTTCTTT. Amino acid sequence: CSVEVSRRNTEAFF.

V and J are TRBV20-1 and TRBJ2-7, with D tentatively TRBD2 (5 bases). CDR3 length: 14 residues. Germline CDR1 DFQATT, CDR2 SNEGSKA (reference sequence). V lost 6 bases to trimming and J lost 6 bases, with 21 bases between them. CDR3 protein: CSAVASRVLGEQYF. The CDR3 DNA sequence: TGCAGTGCGGTTGCTAGCCGGGTTTTGGGCGAGCAGTACTTC.